Below, 16 T cell receptor beta chains from the same sample are listed, as sequenced in a study of shared clonotypes between healthy human individuals. Libraries were prepared by immunoSEQ multiplex PCR; TCRdb keeps only in-frame clonotypes and omits some of them. The profile shows approximately 92,000 clones, 60% to 75% of them singletons. Sequenced sample: memory CD8+ T cells sorted from blood. Subset specified: CD45RO+ cells pooled with CCR7-negative TemRA cells. These receptors were obtained from a man aged 25-45 years in good health.

This chain uses TRBV7-8 with TRBJ1-4; possible D gene TRBD1, 5 bases. This CDR3 contains 15 residues. The V gene's germline CDR1 is SGHVS and CDR2 FQNEAQ. Trimming removed 2 bases at V and 4 bases at J, with 11 bases between. The CDR3 nucleotides read TGTGCCAGCAGCTTATACGGGGGGGGTAATGAAAAACTGTTTTTT. Protein product: CASSLYGGGNEKLFF.

The chain carries TRBV19 and TRBJ2-1; 9 positions match TRBD2. The CDR3 spans 15 residues. Trimming at V came to 5 bases and at J to 4 bases, leaving 6 bases not matched to a gene. Germline V gives CDR1 LNHDA, CDR2 SQIVND (reference sequence). CDR3 region: CASSRRLADYNEQFF. CDR3 bases: TGTGCCAGTAGTCGAAGACTAGCGGATTACAATGAGCAGTTCTTC.

V usage is TRBV5-1 and J usage is TRBJ2-1; 10 nucleotides agree with TRBD2. Trimming at V came to 3 bases and at J to 9 bases, leaving 9 bases not matched to a gene. This CDR3 region has 15 residues. Germline lookup yields CDR1 SGHRS and CDR2 YFSETQ. The CDR3 nucleotides are TGCGCCAGCAGCTCGAGACTAGCGGGCTCTGGTGAGCAGTTCTTC. Translating gives CASSSRLAGSGEQFF.

This clone was recorded only once. The chain is built from TRBV6-5 and TRBJ1-5; 7 bases line up with TRBD1. The CDR3 sequence is 14 residues long. V lost 4 bases and J lost 6; bases outside the gene matches: 6. Germline values: CDR1 MNHEY, CDR2 SVGAGI. The CDR3 spells CASSWDRGRQPQHF. The CDR3 nucleotides read TGTGCCAGCAGTTGGGATAGGGGGCGTCAGCCCCAGCATTTT.

The genes are TRBV9 and TRBJ2-6; D may be TRBD2 (5 bases). The CDR3 is made up of 16 amino acids. V dropped 2 bases and J dropped 4 bases, with 13 bases sitting between them. Germline V CDR1 and CDR2: SGDLS, YYNGEE. CDR3 bases: TGTGCCAGCAGCGTCAGAGGGTTTGCGGGGGCCAACGTCCTGACTTTC. It yields the protein CASSVRGFAGANVLTF. Variable domain in full (rest from reference TRBV9 and TRBJ2-6): DSGVTQTPKHLITATGQRVTLRCSPRSGDLSVYWYQQSLDQGLQFLIQYYNGEERAKGNILERFSAQQFPDLHSELNLSSLELGDSALYFCASSVRGFAGANVLTFGAGSRLTVL.

This clone was picked up a small number of times. This chain connects TRBV7-9 to TRBJ1-4; 8 bases are shared with TRBD1. This CDR3 is built from 14 residues. The junction had 3 bases not matched to a gene; V was cut back by 3 bases and J by 6 bases. Germline assignment: CDR1 SEHNR and CDR2 FQNEAQ (reference sequence). The CDR3 protein is CASSFGTGDEKLFF. CDR3 in DNA: TGTGCCAGCAGCTTCGGGACAGGAGATGAAAAACTGTTTTTT.

The chain joins TRBV19 to TRBJ1-2; 8 nucleotides line up with TRBD1. J was trimmed by 1 base and V by 4 bases; bases with no gene match: 14. The CDR3 totals 18 residues. Germline V gives CDR1 LNHDA, CDR2 SQIVND (reference sequence). The CDR3 nucleotides read TGTGCCAGTAGTACGACGGGACAGGCCGGCGCCAATAACTATGGCTACACCTTC. It is translated as CASSTTGQAGANNYGYTF. The full variable domain, in which reference TRBV19 and TRBJ1-2 provide the parts outside the CDR3, is DGGITQSPKYLFRKEGQNVTLSCEQNLNHDAMYWYRQDPGQGLRLIYYSQIVNDFQKGDIAEGYSVSREKKESFPLTVTSAQKNPTAFYLCASSTTGQAGANNYGYTFGSGTRLTVV.

This sequence joins TRBV25-1 and TRBJ2-1, with D unclear. Germline V lookup: CDR1 MGHDK, CDR2 SYGVNS. The CDR3 contains 13 residues. V was pared by 3 bases and J by 8 bases, with 11 bases between. The CDR3 bases are TGTGCCAGCAGTGATCAGACTGTCTATGAGCAGTTCTTC. Its protein product is CASSDQTVYEQFF.

The J gene is TRBJ2-1, the V gene TRBV11-1; D unclear. The CDR3 has 15 amino acids. The V and J ends lost 5 bases and 0 bases respectively, with 11 bases between them. Germline CDR1 SGHAT, CDR2 FQDESV (reference sequence). The CDR3 region has the DNA TGTGCCAGCAGCCTCGGACGGAGCTCCTACAATGAGCAGTTCTTC. As protein: CASSLGRSSYNEQFF.

This clone was counted between two and nine times. The J gene is TRBJ2-2, the V gene TRBV5-1; D could derive from TRBD1 or TRBD2 (5 bases each). Trimming pared 4 bases from V and 2 bases from J, leaving 12 bases between. The CDR3 has 15 residues. Germline CDR1 SGHRS, CDR2 YFSETQ. The CDR3 is CASSIQGPNTGELFF. The CDR3 nucleotides read TGCGCCAGCAGCATCCAGGGACCTAACACCGGGGAGCTGTTTTTT. Variable domain in full (rest from reference TRBV5-1 and TRBJ2-2): KAGVTQTPRYLIKTRGQQVTLSCSPISGHRSVSWYQQTPGQGLQFLFEYFSETQRNKGNFPGRFSGRQFSNSRSEMNVSTLELGDSALYLCASSIQGPNTGELFFGEGSRLTVL.

The chain joins TRBV23-1 to TRBJ1-1; D gene uncertain. TRBV23-1 is an open reading frame, and its role is uncertain. CDR3 length: 14 amino acids. Trimming stripped 0 bases from V and 0 bases from J, with 5 bases between. The CDR3, as DNA: TGCGCCAGCAGTCAATCGCCAGTGAACACTGAAGCTTTCTTT. This sequence encodes CASSQSPVNTEAFF.

This chain connects TRBV30 to TRBJ2-1; D remains unclear. V dropped 5 bases and J dropped 3 bases, with 8 bases sitting between them. This CDR3 contains 12 residues. Germline CDR1 and CDR2: GTSNPN and SVGIG (reference sequence). CDR3 sequence: CAWGMSYNEQFF. The DNA of the CDR3 is TGTGCCTGGGGTATGAGCTACAATGAGCAGTTCTTC.

This clone came up a few times. This sequence joins TRBV6-1 and TRBJ1-2, with D possibly being TRBD1 (6 bases). V lost 8 bases and J lost 2, with 12 bases in between. The germline V gene encodes CDR1 MNHNS and CDR2 SASEGT. This CDR3 is built from 13 residues. The CDR3, as DNA: TGTGCCAGCGTCGGGGGCAGGAACTATGGCTACACCTTC. Residues: CASVGGRNYGYTF.

CDR3: CASSPGAYQETQYF. In nucleotides, the CDR3 is TGTGCCAGCTCACCGGGCGCGTACCAAGAGACCCAGTACTTC. This sequence joins TRBV18 and TRBJ2-5; D not certain. V lost 3 bases and J lost 0, with 8 bases in between. This CDR3 region has 14 residues. The germline gives CDR1 KGHSH, CDR2 LQKENI.

This clone was recorded once. The chain employs TRBV19 and TRBJ1-5; 9 nucleotides align to TRBD1. From germline, CDR1 is LNHDA and CDR2 SQIVND (reference sequence). V was clipped by 0 bases and J by 7 bases; unmatched bases: 16. The CDR3 is made up of 19 amino acids. The CDR3 protein is CASSIDLLEGQGVGQPQHF. The CDR3 DNA follows: TGTGCCAGTAGTATAGATCTATTGGAGGGACAGGGTGTTGGGCAGCCCCAGCATTTT.

The rearrangement links TRBV7-9 to TRBJ2-7; 8 bases are shared with TRBD1. Germline V gives CDR1 SEHNR, CDR2 FQNEAQ (reference sequence). V was clipped by 11 bases and J by 6 bases; unmatched bases: 9. The length of the CDR3 is 12 residues. CDR3 DNA sequence: TGTGCCTCGAAACAGGGGGTTGGCGAGCAGTACTTC. Encoded protein: CASKQGVGEQYF. Using reference TRBV7-9 and TRBJ2-7 for the parts outside the CDR3, the full variable domain is DTGVSQNPRHKITKRGQNVTFRCDPISEHNRLYWYRQTLGQGPEFLTYFQNEAQLEKSRLLSDRFSAERPKGSFSTLEIQRTEQGDSAMYLCASKQGVGEQYFGPGTRLTVT.